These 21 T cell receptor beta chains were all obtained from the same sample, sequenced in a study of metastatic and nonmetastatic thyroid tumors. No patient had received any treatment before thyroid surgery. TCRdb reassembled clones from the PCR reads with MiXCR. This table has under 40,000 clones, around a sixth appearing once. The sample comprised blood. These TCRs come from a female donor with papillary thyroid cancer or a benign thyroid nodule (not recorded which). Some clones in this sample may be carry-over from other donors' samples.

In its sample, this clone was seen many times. CDR3 in DNA: TGTGCCAGTGGGACAGGAGTTGTTGGTGAAGCTTTCTTT. Its protein product is CASGTGVVGEAFF. The genes are TRBV10-3 and TRBJ1-1, with TRBD1 matching over 8 bases. V was clipped by 10 bases and J by 7 bases; unmatched bases: 11. Germline assignment: CDR1 ENHRY and CDR2 SYGVKD. The CDR3 has 13 residues.

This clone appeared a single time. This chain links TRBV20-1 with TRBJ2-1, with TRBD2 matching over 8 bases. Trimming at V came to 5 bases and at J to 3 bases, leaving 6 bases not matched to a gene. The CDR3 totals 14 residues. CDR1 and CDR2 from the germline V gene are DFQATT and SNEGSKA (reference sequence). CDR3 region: CSAPSGSYYNEQFF. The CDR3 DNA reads TGCAGTGCTCCAAGCGGGAGTTACTACAATGAGCAGTTCTTC.

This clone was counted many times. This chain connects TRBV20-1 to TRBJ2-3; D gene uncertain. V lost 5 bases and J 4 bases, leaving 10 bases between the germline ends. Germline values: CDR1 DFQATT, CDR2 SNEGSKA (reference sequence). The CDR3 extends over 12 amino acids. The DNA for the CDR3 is TGCAGTGCTTTTCGGGCGGCAGATACGCAGTATTTT. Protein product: CSAFRAADTQYF.

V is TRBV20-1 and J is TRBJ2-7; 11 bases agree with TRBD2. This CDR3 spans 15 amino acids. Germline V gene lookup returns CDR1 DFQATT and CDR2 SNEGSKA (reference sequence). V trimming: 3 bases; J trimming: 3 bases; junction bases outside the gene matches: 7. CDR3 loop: CSASGTSGGFYEQYF. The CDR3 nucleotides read TGCAGTGCTAGTGGGACTAGCGGAGGTTTCTACGAGCAGTACTTC.

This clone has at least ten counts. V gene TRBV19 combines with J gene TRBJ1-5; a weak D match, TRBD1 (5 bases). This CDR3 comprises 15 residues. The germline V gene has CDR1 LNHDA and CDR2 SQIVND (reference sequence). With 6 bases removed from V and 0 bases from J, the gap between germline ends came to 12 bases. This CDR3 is CASRSGVVSNQPQHF. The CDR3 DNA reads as TGTGCCAGTAGATCGGGGGTGGTTAGCAATCAGCCCCAGCATTTT. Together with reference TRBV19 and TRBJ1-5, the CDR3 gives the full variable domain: DGGITQSPKYLFRKEGQNVTLSCEQNLNHDAMYWYRQDPGQGLRLIYYSQIVNDFQKGDIAEGYSVSREKKESFPLTVTSAQKNPTAFYLCASRSGVVSNQPQHFGDGTRLSIL.

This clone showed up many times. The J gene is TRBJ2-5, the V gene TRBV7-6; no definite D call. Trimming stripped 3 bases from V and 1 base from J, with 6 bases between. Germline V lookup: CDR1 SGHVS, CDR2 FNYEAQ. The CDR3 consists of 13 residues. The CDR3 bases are TGTGCCAGCAGCTTCTTCACCCAAGAGACCCAGTACTTC. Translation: CASSFFTQETQYF.

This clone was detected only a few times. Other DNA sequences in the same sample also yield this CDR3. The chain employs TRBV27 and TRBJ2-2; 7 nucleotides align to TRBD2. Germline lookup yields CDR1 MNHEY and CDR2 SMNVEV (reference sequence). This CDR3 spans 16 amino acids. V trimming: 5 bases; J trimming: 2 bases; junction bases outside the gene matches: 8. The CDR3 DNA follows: TGTGCCAGCAGTCCGGGAGGTCCCGCTAACACCGGGGAGCTGTTTTTT. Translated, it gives CASSPGGPANTGELFF.

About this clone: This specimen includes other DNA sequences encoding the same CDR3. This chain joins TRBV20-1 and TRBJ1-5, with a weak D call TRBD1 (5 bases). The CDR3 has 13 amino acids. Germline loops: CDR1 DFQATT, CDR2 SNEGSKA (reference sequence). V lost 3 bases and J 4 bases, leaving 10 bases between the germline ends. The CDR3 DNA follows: TGCAGTGCTAGCGGGACTGGGAATCAGCCCCAGCATTTT. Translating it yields CSASGTGNQPQHF.

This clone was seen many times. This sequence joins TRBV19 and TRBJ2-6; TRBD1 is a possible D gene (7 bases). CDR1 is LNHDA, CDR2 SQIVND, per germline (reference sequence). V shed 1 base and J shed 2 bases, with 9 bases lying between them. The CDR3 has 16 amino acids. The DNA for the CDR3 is TGTGCCAGTAGTATAGCAGGGGGGACTGGGGCCAACGTCCTGACTTTC. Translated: CASSIAGGTGANVLTF.

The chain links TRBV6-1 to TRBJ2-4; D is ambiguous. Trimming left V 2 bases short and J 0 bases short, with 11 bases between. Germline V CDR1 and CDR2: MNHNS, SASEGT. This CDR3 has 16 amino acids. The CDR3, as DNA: TGTGCCAGCAGTGAATTCTTGGAATCAGCCAAAAACATTCAGTACTTC. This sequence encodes CASSEFLESAKNIQYF.

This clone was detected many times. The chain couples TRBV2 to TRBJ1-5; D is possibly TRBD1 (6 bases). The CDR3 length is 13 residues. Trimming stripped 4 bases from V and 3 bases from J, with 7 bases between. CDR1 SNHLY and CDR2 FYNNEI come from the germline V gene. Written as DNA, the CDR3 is TGTGCCAGCAGTGGACAGGTCAATCAGCCCCAGCATTTT. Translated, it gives CASSGQVNQPQHF.

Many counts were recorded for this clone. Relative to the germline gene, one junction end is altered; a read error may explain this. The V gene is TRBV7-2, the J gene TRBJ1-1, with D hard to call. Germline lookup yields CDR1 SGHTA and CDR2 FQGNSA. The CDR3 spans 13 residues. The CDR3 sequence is CASSSYLQAWVVF. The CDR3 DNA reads TGTGCCAGCAGCTCATACCTGCAGGCCTGGGTGGTCTTT.

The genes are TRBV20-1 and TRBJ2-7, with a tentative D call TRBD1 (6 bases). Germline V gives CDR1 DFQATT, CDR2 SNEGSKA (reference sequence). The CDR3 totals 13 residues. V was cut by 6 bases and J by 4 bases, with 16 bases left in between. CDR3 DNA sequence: TGCAGTGCCGATCGGGAAGGGGGTTACGAGCAGTACTTC. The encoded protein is CSADREGGYEQYF.

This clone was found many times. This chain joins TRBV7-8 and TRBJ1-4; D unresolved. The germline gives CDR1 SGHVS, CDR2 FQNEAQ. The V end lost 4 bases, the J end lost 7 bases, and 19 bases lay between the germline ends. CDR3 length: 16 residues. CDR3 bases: TGTGCCAGCAGCTCGTGGGGTGGGGTATGGGCTGAAAAACTGTTTTTT. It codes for CASSSWGGVWAEKLFF.

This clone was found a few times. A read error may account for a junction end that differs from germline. The CDR3 spells CASRLGLGETEYF. In nucleotides, the CDR3 is TGTGCCAGCAGATTAGGGCTGGGGGAGACCGAGTACTTC. V gene TRBV11-2 combines with J gene TRBJ2-5, with D tentatively TRBD1 or TRBD2 (5 bases each). Looked up from germline, CDR1 is SGHAT and CDR2 is FQNNGV. CDR3 length: 13 amino acids.

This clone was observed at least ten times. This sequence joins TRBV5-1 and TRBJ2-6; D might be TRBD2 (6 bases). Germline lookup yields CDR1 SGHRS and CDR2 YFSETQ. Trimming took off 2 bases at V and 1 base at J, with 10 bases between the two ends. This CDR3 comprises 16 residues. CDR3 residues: CASSLYGGSGANVLTF. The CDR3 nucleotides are TGCGCCAGCAGCTTATACGGAGGGTCTGGGGCCAACGTCCTGACTTTC.

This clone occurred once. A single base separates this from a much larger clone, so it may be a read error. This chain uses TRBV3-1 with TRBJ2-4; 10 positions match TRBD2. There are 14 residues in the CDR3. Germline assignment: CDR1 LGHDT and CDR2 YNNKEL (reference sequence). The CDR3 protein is CSSSQASGSDTQYF. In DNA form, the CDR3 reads TGTTCCAGCAGCCAAGCTAGCGGGAGTGACACTCAGTACTTC.

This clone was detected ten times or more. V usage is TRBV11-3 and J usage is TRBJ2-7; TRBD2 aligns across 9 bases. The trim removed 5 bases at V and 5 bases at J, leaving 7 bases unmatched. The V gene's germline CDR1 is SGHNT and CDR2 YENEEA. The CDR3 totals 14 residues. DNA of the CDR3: TGTGCCAGCAGCCGTAGCGGGAGAGAGGACGAGCAGTACTTC. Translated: CASSRSGREDEQYF.

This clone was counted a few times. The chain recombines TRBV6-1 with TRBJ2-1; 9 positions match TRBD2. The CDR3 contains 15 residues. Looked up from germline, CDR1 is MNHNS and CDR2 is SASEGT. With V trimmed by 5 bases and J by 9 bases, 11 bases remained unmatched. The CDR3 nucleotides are TGTGCCAGCAGTCACGTAGCGGGAGACTTTAGTGAGCAGTTCTTC. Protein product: CASSHVAGDFSEQFF.

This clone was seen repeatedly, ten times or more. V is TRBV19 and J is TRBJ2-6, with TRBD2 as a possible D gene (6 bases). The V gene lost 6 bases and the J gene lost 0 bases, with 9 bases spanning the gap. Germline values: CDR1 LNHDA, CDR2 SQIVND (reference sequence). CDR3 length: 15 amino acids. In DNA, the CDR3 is TGTGCCAGTAGGGCGGGACGCTCTGGGGCCAACGTCCTGACTTTC. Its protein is CASRAGRSGANVLTF.

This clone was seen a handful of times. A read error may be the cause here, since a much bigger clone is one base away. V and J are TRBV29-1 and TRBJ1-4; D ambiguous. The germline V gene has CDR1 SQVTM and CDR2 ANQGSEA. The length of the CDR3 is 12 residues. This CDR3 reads CRAGKESEKLFF. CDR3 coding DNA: TGCAGAGCTGGGAAGGAATCTGAAAAACTGTTTTTT.